Following are 24 T cell receptor beta chains from one sample sequenced in a study of blood T cells in healthy people across ages. Through a sample-barcoded 5' primer and a J-beta primer mix, a second PCR was run for about 6 to 11 cycles. TCRdb re-derived calls from the 5' RACE reads in MiXCR, one entry per CDR3 protein. The data show over a million distinct CDR3 sequences, with 45% seen just once and approximately 20% held by the top ten. The sample taken for sequencing was blood. Receptors originate from a woman aged 55-70 years in good health.

The chain combines TRBV4-2 with TRBJ2-7; 15 nucleotides align to TRBD2. This CDR3 is built from 18 residues. Germline lookup yields CDR1 LGHNA and CDR2 YNFKEQ. Unmatched junction bases numbered 4, after V lost 0 bases and J lost 1 base. CDR3 nucleotides: TGTGCCAGCAGCCAAGAGGGACTAGCGGGAGGTTCATCCTACGAGCAGTACTTC. It yields the protein CASSQEGLAGGSSYEQYF.

V is TRBV11-2 and J is TRBJ2-7, with 8 bases aligning to TRBD2. V lost 5 bases and J lost 4; bases outside the gene matches: 16. The CDR3 has 17 residues. CDR1 and CDR2 from the germline V gene are SGHAT and FQNNGV. CDR3 coding DNA: TGTGCCAGCAGCGCCCGGACCACTAGCGGCGGGGGGTACGAGCAGTACTTC. Protein: CASSARTTSGGGYEQYF.

This chain connects TRBV10-3 to TRBJ2-5; no reliable D call. The DNA end is a closer match to TRBJ2-7, so the J assignment may be wrong. Per germline, CDR1 ENHRY and CDR2 SYGVKD. The CDR3 extends over 12 amino acids. The CDR3 sequence is CAIRIETYEQYF. The CDR3 DNA reads TGTGCCATCAGGATTGAGACCTACGAGCAGTACTTC.

The rearrangement links TRBV7-9 to TRBJ2-3; perhaps TRBD2 as D (6 bases). V was clipped by 4 bases and J by 2 bases, with 16 bases between them. CDR1 SEHNR and CDR2 FQNEAQ come from the germline V gene (reference sequence). The CDR3 runs to 16 residues. The CDR3 region is CASSSSPSVITDTQYF. DNA for the CDR3: TGTGCCAGCAGCTCGTCCCCTAGCGTTATCACAGATACGCAGTATTTT. Together with reference TRBV7-9 and TRBJ2-3, the CDR3 gives the full variable domain: DTGVSQNPRHKITKRGQNVTFRCDPISEHNRLYWYRQTLGQGPEFLTYFQNEAQLEKSRLLSDRFSAERPKGSFSTLEIQRTEQGDSAMYLCASSSSPSVITDTQYFGPGTRLTVL.

The chain links TRBV20-1 to TRBJ2-1; tentatively, D is TRBD1 (6 bases). Trimming pared 6 bases from V and 10 bases from J, leaving 25 bases between. From germline, CDR1 is DFQATT and CDR2 SNEGSKA (reference sequence). The CDR3 spans 15 residues. The CDR3: CSARTGARPRGEQFF. The CDR3 DNA is TGCAGTGCCCGTACCGGGGCAAGACCTAGGGGGGAGCAGTTCTTC.

The chain has TRBV4-2 and TRBJ2-2; D may correspond to TRBD1 or TRBD2 (5 bases each). Trimming took 1 base from V and 0 from J, leaving 12 bases between them. Germline values: CDR1 LGHNA, CDR2 YNFKEQ. The length of the CDR3 is 17 residues. Written as DNA, the CDR3 is TGTGCCAGCAGCCAAGCGGGGACGAGACCGAACACCGGGGAGCTGTTTTTT. Translation: CASSQAGTRPNTGELFF.

This clonotype is a singleton in its sample. This chain uses TRBV3-1 with TRBJ1-4, with 7 bases matching TRBD1. CDR1 and CDR2 (germline): LGHDT, YNNKEL (reference sequence). The CDR3 consists of 14 residues. V lost 4 bases and J lost 6; bases outside the gene matches: 5. The DNA for the CDR3 is TGTGCCAGCAGCCCATACAGGGGCGATGAAAAACTGTTTTTT. Residues: CASSPYRGDEKLFF.

The table lists this clonotype with a few counts. This chain connects TRBV20-1 to TRBJ2-1; D possibly corresponds to TRBD2 (5 bases). The last part of the DNA fits TRBJ2-7 better; the J call may be wrong. This CDR3 spans 15 amino acids. In germline, CDR1 is DFQATT, CDR2 SNEGSKA (reference sequence). CDR3 region: CSARGWLASYNEQYF. DNA for the CDR3: TGCAGTGCTAGAGGGTGGCTAGCCTCCTACAATGAGCAGTACTTC.

The chain uses TRBV9 and TRBJ1-6, with unresolved D. Germline V gives CDR1 SGDLS, CDR2 YYNGEE. Trimming removed 4 bases from V and 9 bases from J, with 11 bases in between. The CDR3 loop spans 13 amino acids. The DNA for the CDR3 is TGTGCCAGCAGCATGGGTGAGAGTTCACCCCTCCACTTT. Protein: CASSMGESSPLHF.

This clonotype was seen a handful of times. The gene calls are TRBV20-1 and TRBJ2-1; the D is unclear. Germline assignment: CDR1 DFQATT and CDR2 SNEGSKA (reference sequence). This CDR3 is 16 amino acids long. The V end was cut by 3 bases, the J end by 4 bases, with 19 bases between. The CDR3 nucleotides are TGCAGTGCTAGCGCTCCTAGTGCTCTCTTATACAATGAGCAGTTCTTC. Translating gives CSASAPSALLYNEQFF.

J is TRBJ2-3 and V is TRBV12-3 or TRBV12-4; D gene uncertain. This CDR3 spans 13 amino acids. Trimming pared 4 bases from V and 8 bases from J, leaving 13 bases between. The chain's CDR3 is CASSYEALGTQYF. CDR3 coding DNA: TGTGCCAGCAGTTATGAGGCTTTAGGTACGCAGTATTTT.

This clonotype came up once. The rearrangement uses TRBV12-3 or TRBV12-4 and TRBJ2-7; tentatively, D is TRBD2 (6 bases). V shed 4 bases and J shed 2 bases, with 15 bases lying between them. CDR3 size: 15 residues. CDR3 DNA sequence: TGTGCCAGCAGTTCGGCGGGACTGCAAACCTACGAGCAGTACTTC. It encodes CASSSAGLQTYEQYF.

In this sample, this clonotype turned up once. The chain uses TRBV20-1 and TRBJ2-3; 11 bases agree with TRBD2. This CDR3 is 13 amino acids long. The J segment lost 10 bases and the V segment lost 7 bases, leaving 10 bases of the junction unmatched. From germline, CDR1 is DFQATT and CDR2 SNEGSKA (reference sequence). The CDR3 region is CSGVAGGPWAQYF. CDR3 DNA: TGCAGTGGGGTAGCGGGAGGGCCGTGGGCGCAGTATTTT.

On this clonotype: Given a much more abundant clone one base away, this may be a read error. The chain couples TRBV7-2 to TRBJ2-1; 11 bases fit TRBD2. Germline loops: CDR1 SGHTA, CDR2 FQGNSA. The CDR3 is 15 residues long. CDR3 amino acids: CAGSPGTSGLGEQFF. CDR3 sequence (DNA): TGTGCCGGCAGCCCCGGGACTAGCGGATTAGGTGAGCAGTTCTTC.

This clonotype was observed a few times. The V gene is TRBV20-1, the J gene TRBJ2-4; D is ambiguous. The J call may be mistaken, given a closer DNA end match to TRBJ2-7. CDR3 length: 13 residues. Germline CDR1 and CDR2: DFQATT and SNEGSKA (reference sequence). CDR3 DNA: TGCAGTGGGATCGGCACCACCCCTACCGAGCAGTACTTC. As protein: CSGIGTTPTEQYF.

V usage is TRBV29-1 and J usage is TRBJ2-1; no definite D call. The V gene lost 1 base and the J gene lost 0 bases, with 7 bases spanning the gap. Germline-derived CDR1 and CDR2 are SQVTM and ANQGSEA. This CDR3 region has 14 residues. The CDR3 is CSVEGALSYNEQFF. The CDR3 region has the DNA TGCAGCGTTGAAGGGGCACTCTCCTACAATGAGCAGTTCTTC.

The chain joins TRBV6-1 to TRBJ2-7; D is unclear. V lost 4 bases to trimming and J lost 1 base, with 11 bases between them. The CDR3 spans 14 residues. The V gene's germline CDR1 is MNHNS and CDR2 SASEGT. DNA for the CDR3: TGTGCCAGCAGTGGAGCTTCTGTTTCCTACGAGCAGTACTTC. This codes for CASSGASVSYEQYF.

In the case of this clonotype: Being one base from a much bigger clone, this may be a read error. V is TRBV20-1 and J is TRBJ2-7, with 9 bases lining up with TRBD2. The CDR3 is made up of 13 amino acids. Trimming at V came to 6 bases and at J to 6 bases, leaving 9 bases not matched to a gene. From germline, CDR1 is DFQATT and CDR2 SNEGSKA (reference sequence). This chain's CDR3 is CSAARAGGGEQYF. CDR3 in DNA: TGCAGTGCCGCACGAGCGGGAGGCGGCGAGCAGTACTTC.

This chain uses TRBV6-1 with TRBJ1-5; D uncertain. Germline lookup yields CDR1 MNHNS and CDR2 SASEGT. V was trimmed by 8 bases and J by 1 base, leaving 12 bases between them. The CDR3 length is 14 residues. The CDR3, as DNA: TGTGCCAGCGATCAGAGAGGGAGCAATCAGCCCCAGCATTTT. Translating gives CASDQRGSNQPQHF.

The chain uses TRBV20-1 and TRBJ2-3; 9 positions agree with TRBD2. CDR1 is DFQATT, CDR2 SNEGSKA, per germline (reference sequence). V lost 6 bases, J lost 4 bases, and 8 bases stayed unmatched. CDR3 length: 14 amino acids. The CDR3 region is CSAPLAGDPDTQYF. CDR3 bases: TGCAGTGCCCCACTAGCGGGTGACCCAGATACGCAGTATTTT.

The V gene is TRBV6-6, the J gene TRBJ1-5, with a weak D call TRBD1 (5 bases). The CDR3 contains 17 residues. Germline CDR1 MNHNY, CDR2 SVGAGI (reference sequence). V dropped 2 bases and J dropped 2 bases, with 16 bases sitting between them. This chain's CDR3 is CASSYATGAEGNQPQHF. The CDR3 nucleotides are TGTGCCAGCAGTTACGCTACCGGGGCCGAGGGCAATCAGCCCCAGCATTTT.

The chain uses TRBV5-1 and TRBJ1-2; 7 bases agree with TRBD1. Trimming cost V 3 bases and J 6 bases; bases outside gene matches: 11. The CDR3 runs to 15 residues. Germline assignment: CDR1 SGHRS and CDR2 YFSETQ. CDR3 residues: CASSWGQPLSDGYTF. CDR3 nucleotides: TGCGCCAGCAGCTGGGGACAGCCGTTATCGGATGGCTACACCTTC.

The rearrangement uses TRBV9 and TRBJ2-7; TRBD1 agrees at 11 bases. The CDR3 has 16 residues. The trim removed 3 bases at V and 0 bases at J, leaving 5 bases unmatched. Germline V gene lookup returns CDR1 SGDLS and CDR2 YYNGEE. The CDR3 reads CASSAGQGASSYEQYF. In DNA form, the CDR3 reads TGTGCCAGCAGCGCAGGACAGGGGGCCAGCTCCTACGAGCAGTACTTC. Drawing the rest from reference TRBV9 and TRBJ2-7, the complete variable domain is DSGVTQTPKHLITATGQRVTLRCSPRSGDLSVYWYQQSLDQGLQFLIQYYNGEERAKGNILERFSAQQFPDLHSELNLSSLELGDSALYFCASSAGQGASSYEQYFGPGTRLTVT.

CDR3 DNA sequence: TGTGCCAGCAGCCAAAAGAAGTCCAGGGTTTATGGTAACGAGCAGTACTTC. Its protein is CASSQKKSRVYGNEQYF. The chain combines TRBV14 with TRBJ2-7; possible D gene TRBD1, 5 bases. This CDR3 has 17 amino acids. CDR1 SGHDN and CDR2 FVKESK come from the germline V gene. V was cut by 2 bases and J by 5 bases, with 22 bases left in between.